The 28 T cell receptor beta chains listed next were all sequenced from one sample in a study of blood T cells in healthy people across ages (dated by TCRdb to about 2015). The library was obtained by 5' RACE. The instrument given in TCRdb is Illumina HiSeq 2500. The second PCR ran for roughly 7 to 11 cycles and used a J-beta primer mix along with a sample-barcoded 5' primer. Using fastp at Q25 and MiXCR, TCRdb reprocessed the public reads and kept productive beta chains. Rows are combined by CDR3 protein, so each entry shows the most common genes and DNA. This sample lists some 370,000 distinct CDR3 sequences; approximately 52% were detected once. Under 65% of the sample belongs to the ten largest clones. Sequenced input: blood. Receptor source: a man between 60 and 75 years old in good health.

V gene TRBV5-6 combines with J gene TRBJ2-5; 7 positions match TRBD1. Germline V CDR1 and CDR2: SGHDT, YYEEEE. Unmatched junction bases numbered 7, after V lost 4 bases and J lost 4 bases. The CDR3 is 14 residues long. CDR3 coding DNA: TGTGCCAGCAGCCCTCAGGGGGTAGGAGAGACCCAGTACTTC. Translating it yields CASSPQGVGETQYF.

The chain couples TRBV7-2 to TRBJ2-3; 10 bases line up with TRBD2. The CDR3 runs to 18 residues. V lost 5 bases and J lost 0; bases outside the gene matches: 11. Germline V lookup: CDR1 SGHTA, CDR2 FQGNSA. The CDR3 coding sequence is TGTGCCAGCAGCCCACAAGCGGGAGGGCCCGCTAGCACAGATACGCAGTATTTT. It yields the protein CASSPQAGGPASTDTQYF.

This clonotype came up once. Germline and junction disagree at one end, which may indicate a read error. The V and J genes are TRBV12-3 or TRBV12-4 and TRBJ2-7; 7 bases fit TRBD1. The CDR3 length is 14 residues. In DNA form, the CDR3 reads TGTGTCAGCAGTCCAGACAGGGAACCCTACGAGCAGTACTTC. As protein: CVSSPDREPYEQYF.

The genes are TRBV19 and TRBJ2-1; TRBD1 might be the D (6 bases). Germline V gives CDR1 LNHDA, CDR2 SQIVND (reference sequence). CDR3 size: 16 residues. V lost 5 bases and J 4 bases, leaving 18 bases between the germline ends. The CDR3, as DNA: TGTGCCAGTAGTCCCCAGATTCGAGGGGGTTACAATGAGCAGTTCTTC. Translating it yields CASSPQIRGGYNEQFF.

V usage is TRBV25-1 and J usage is TRBJ2-5; D ambiguous. Between the trimmed V and J ends, which lost 6 bases and 5 bases, there was a span of 28 bases. The CDR3 is 18 amino acids. Germline loops: CDR1 MGHDK, CDR2 SYGVNS. The CDR3, as DNA: TGTGCCAGCAGCCCCAATCCTCGGGCCATAAAAAGAAACGAGACCCAGTACTTC. This sequence encodes CASSPNPRAIKRNETQYF. The entire variable domain, with the rest obtained from reference TRBV25-1 and TRBJ2-5, is as follows: EADIYQTPRYLVIGTGKKITLECSQTMGHDKMYWYQQDPGMELHLIHYSYGVNSTEKGDLSSESTVSRIRTEHFPLTLESARPSHTSQYLCASSPNPRAIKRNETQYFGPGTRLLVL.

This chain joins TRBV20-1 and TRBJ2-7; TRBD2 agrees at 8 bases. Germline-derived CDR1 and CDR2 are DFQATT and SNEGSKA (reference sequence). The V segment lost 1 base and the J segment 4 bases; nucleotides outside the gene matches: 15. The CDR3 contains 17 residues. CDR3 protein: CSARATTSERAAYEQYF. CDR3 DNA sequence: TGCAGTGCTAGAGCCACGACTAGCGAGAGGGCCGCGTACGAGCAGTACTTC.

The table lists this clonotype with a count of one. This chain joins TRBV20-1 and TRBJ2-1, with 7 bases lining up with TRBD2. The CDR3 has 16 amino acids. V gave up 3 bases and J gave up 0 bases; unmatched junction bases: 8. Germline V gives CDR1 DFQATT, CDR2 SNEGSKA (reference sequence). The CDR3, as DNA: TGCAGTGCTAGCGAGCTAGCGGCCCGCTCCTACAATGAGCAGTTCTTC. Its translation: CSASELAARSYNEQFF.

The chain combines TRBV7-9 with TRBJ2-1; D gene uncertain. The CDR3 is 14 residues long. V lost 1 base and J 6 bases, leaving 10 bases between the germline ends. Germline V gene data show CDR1 as SEHNR and CDR2 as FQNEAQ (reference sequence). CDR3 protein: CASSLERIGNEQFF. The CDR3 coding sequence is TGTGCCAGCAGCTTAGAGCGTATTGGCAATGAGCAGTTCTTC.

This clonotype occurred a few times. V is TRBV29-1 and J is TRBJ2-3, with 7 bases fitting TRBD2. There are 12 residues in the CDR3. Germline CDR1 is SQVTM and CDR2 is ANQGSEA. V shed 4 bases and J 5 bases; nucleotides not matched to a gene: 3. In DNA form, the CDR3 reads TGCAGCGTTGGGGAGGGTAAAGATACGCAGTATTTT. Encoded protein: CSVGEGKDTQYF.

V is TRBV20-1 and J is TRBJ2-2; TRBD1 agrees at 8 bases. V shed 5 bases and J 5 bases; nucleotides not matched to a gene: 4. Germline V gives CDR1 DFQATT, CDR2 SNEGSKA (reference sequence). The CDR3 totals 13 residues. The CDR3 DNA is TGCAGTGCTGTGGACAGGGTAACCGGGGAGCTGTTTTTT. Its protein product is CSAVDRVTGELFF.

This clonotype is a singleton in its sample. This chain joins TRBV7-2 and TRBJ2-5; TRBD1 might be the D (8 bases). The CDR3 covers 13 residues. The V end lost 6 bases, the J end lost 5 bases, and 13 bases lay between the germline ends. Per the germline V gene, CDR1 is SGHTA and CDR2 is FQGNSA. For the CDR3, the DNA is TGTGCCAGCAGTCAACAGGGGGGGGAGACCCAGTACTTC. Translation gives CASSQQGGETQYF.

J is TRBJ1-2 and V is TRBV5-1; 7 positions agree with TRBD1. Looked up from germline, CDR1 is SGHRS and CDR2 is YFSETQ. The CDR3 contains 14 residues. The V gene end was trimmed by 4 bases and the J gene end by 0 bases; junction bases not matched to a gene: 3. CDR3 region: CASSRGQSNYGYTF. The CDR3 DNA sequence: TGCGCCAGCAGCAGGGGACAGTCTAACTATGGCTACACCTTC.

The chain employs TRBV20-1 and TRBJ2-3; TRBD1 might be the D (6 bases). V was clipped by 6 bases and J by 4 bases, with 17 bases between them. This CDR3 is built from 14 residues. The germline V gene encodes CDR1 DFQATT and CDR2 SNEGSKA (reference sequence). The CDR3: CSAADRILSDTQYF. DNA of the CDR3: TGCAGTGCAGCCGACAGGATTTTATCAGATACGCAGTATTTT.

The chain couples TRBV20-1 to TRBJ2-1; 8 bases match TRBD2. The length of the CDR3 is 15 residues. Unmatched junction bases numbered 3, after V lost 0 bases and J lost 2 bases. In germline, CDR1 is DFQATT, CDR2 SNEGSKA (reference sequence). The CDR3 DNA sequence: TGCAGTGCTAGAGATCGGGGGGGGGCCTACAATGAGCAGTTCTTC. Amino acids: CSARDRGGAYNEQFF.

The V and J genes are TRBV7-3 and TRBJ2-1, with 8 bases aligning to TRBD2. With V trimmed by 4 bases and J by 2 bases, 4 bases remained unmatched. CDR1 is SGHTA, CDR2 FQGTGA, per germline. The CDR3 has 15 residues. In nucleotides, the CDR3 is TGTGCCAGCAGCTCCGGGACTAGGGCCTACAATGAGCAGTTCTTC. Its protein product is CASSSGTRAYNEQFF.

At least ten counts were recorded for this clonotype. The chain uses TRBV28 and TRBJ1-2, with D perhaps matching TRBD1 (6 bases). V lost 5 bases to trimming and J lost 8 bases, with 18 bases between them. The CDR3 length is 14 residues. Germline CDR1 is MDHEN and CDR2 is SYDVKM. CDR3 bases: TGTGCCAGCAGTCTCCTAGACGGGCAGGGGGGCTACACCTTC. Its translation: CASSLLDGQGGYTF.

The genes are TRBV12-3 or TRBV12-4 and TRBJ2-7; 9 bases map to TRBD1. With 6 bases clipped from V and 2 bases from J, the junction kept 8 bases outside the gene matches. This CDR3 is built from 15 residues. CDR3 coding DNA: TGTGCCAGCAGGGAATCCGGGACAGGGACCTACGAGCAGTACTTC. Protein product: CASRESGTGTYEQYF.

The V call is TRBV27, the J call TRBJ2-7; D tentatively fits TRBD1 or TRBD2 (5 bases each). CDR1 and CDR2 (germline): MNHEY, SMNVEV (reference sequence). The CDR3 totals 13 residues. The V end was cut by 5 bases, the J end by 11 bases, with 19 bases between. The CDR3 bases are TGTGCCAGCAGTGACCGGGGACGTAAAATTAAGTACTTC. Translation gives CASSDRGRKIKYF.

The V gene is TRBV24-1, the J gene TRBJ2-5, with D hard to call. V lost 2 bases and J 1 base, leaving 7 bases between the germline ends. Germline assignment: CDR1 KGHDR and CDR2 SFDVKD. The CDR3 runs 14 residues. CDR3 sequence (DNA): TGTGCCACCAGTGATTGCGGATTCCAAGAGACCCAGTACTTC. Its translation: CATSDCGFQETQYF.

The chain is built from TRBV11-2 and TRBJ2-1; possibly TRBD1 for D (6 bases). Trimming stripped 2 bases from V and 3 bases from J, with 11 bases between. Per germline, CDR1 SGHAT and CDR2 FQNNGV. This CDR3 comprises 15 residues. CDR3 loop: CASSLQGNLYNEQFF. CDR3 coding DNA: TGTGCCAGCAGCTTACAGGGGAACCTCTACAATGAGCAGTTCTTC.

A few counts support this clonotype. In DNA, the CDR3 is TGCAGCGTCGTAACAGGGGATACGCAGTATTTT. Its protein is CSVVTGDTQYF. The chain joins TRBV29-1 to TRBJ2-3; TRBD1 might be the D (6 bases). Germline-derived CDR1 and CDR2 are SQVTM and ANQGSEA. Trimming cost V 6 bases and J 6 bases, with 10 bases left between them. This CDR3 contains 11 residues.

This clonotype showed up many times. V and J are TRBV29-1 and TRBJ1-2; possibly TRBD1 for D (5 bases). The ends were cut back, 8 bases at V and 0 bases at J, with 10 bases in the middle. The CDR3 has 12 amino acids. Germline V gene lookup returns CDR1 SQVTM and CDR2 ANQGSEA. The DNA for the CDR3 is TGCAGCACCGACAGAGCTAACTATGGCTACACCTTC. It specifies CSTDRANYGYTF.

V and J are TRBV20-1 and TRBJ2-1; 11 bases are a match to TRBD2. The CDR3 is 17 amino acids. V lost 3 bases, J lost 0 bases, and 7 bases stayed unmatched. The germline V gene encodes CDR1 DFQATT and CDR2 SNEGSKA (reference sequence). DNA of the CDR3: TGCAGTGCTAGTGGGCTAGCGGGAGGTAGCTCCTACAATGAGCAGTTCTTC. Its protein is CSASGLAGGSSYNEQFF.

This clonotype has a handful of counts. The chain combines TRBV29-1 with TRBJ2-5; maybe TRBD2 (6 bases). Trimming stripped 6 bases from V and 0 bases from J, with 11 bases between. The CDR3 has 13 amino acids. Germline V gene data show CDR1 as SQVTM and CDR2 as ANQGSEA. CDR3 protein: CSVPREDQETQYF. In DNA form, the CDR3 reads TGCAGCGTCCCCAGGGAGGACCAAGAGACCCAGTACTTC. The full variable domain, its missing parts supplied by reference TRBV29-1 and TRBJ2-5, is SAVISQKPSRDICQRGTSLTIQCQVDSQVTMMFWYRQQPGQSLTLIATANQGSEATYESGFVIDKFPISRPNLTFSTLTVSNMSPEDSSIYLCSVPREDQETQYFGPGTRLLVL.

The chain couples TRBV7-2 to TRBJ2-5; D might be TRBD2 (6 bases). The ends were cut back, 5 bases at V and 3 bases at J, with 19 bases in the middle. This CDR3 spans 16 amino acids. Germline lookup yields CDR1 SGHTA and CDR2 FQGNSA. CDR3 loop: CASSHYSGRNEETQYF. As DNA, the CDR3 is TGTGCCAGCAGCCACTATTCAGGGAGGAACGAAGAGACCCAGTACTTC.

With regard to this clonotype: The junction does not match germline at one end; this may be a read error. This rearrangement joins TRBV25-1 to TRBJ1-1; 8 nucleotides line up with TRBD1. Germline-derived CDR1 and CDR2 are MGHDK and SYGVNS. The CDR3 spans 16 residues. The CDR3 protein is CASNEPGQGANTEAFF. The DNA for the CDR3 is TGTGCCAGCAATGAACCCGGACAGGGAGCGAACACTGAAGCTTTCTTT.

This clonotype was seen a few times. V gene TRBV27 combines with J gene TRBJ1-2, with 7 bases identical to TRBD1. CDR3 length equals 14 residues. The trim removed 5 bases at V and 5 bases at J, leaving 8 bases unmatched. Germline V gene data show CDR1 as MNHEY and CDR2 as SMNVEV (reference sequence). In DNA, the CDR3 is TGTGCCAGCAGTCAAGGGGGCGCGAGGTATGGCTACACCTTC. Amino acid sequence: CASSQGGARYGYTF.

The V and J genes are TRBV29-1 and TRBJ2-4, with TRBD1 matching over 7 bases. Germline CDR1 reads SQVTM; CDR2 reads ANQGSEA. Losses at the gene ends were 6 bases for V and 1 base for J; bases not matched to a gene: 3. This CDR3 has 13 amino acids. The CDR3 nucleotides are TGCAGCGTCGTACAGGGGGCCAAAAACATTCAGTACTTC. This translates into CSVVQGAKNIQYF.